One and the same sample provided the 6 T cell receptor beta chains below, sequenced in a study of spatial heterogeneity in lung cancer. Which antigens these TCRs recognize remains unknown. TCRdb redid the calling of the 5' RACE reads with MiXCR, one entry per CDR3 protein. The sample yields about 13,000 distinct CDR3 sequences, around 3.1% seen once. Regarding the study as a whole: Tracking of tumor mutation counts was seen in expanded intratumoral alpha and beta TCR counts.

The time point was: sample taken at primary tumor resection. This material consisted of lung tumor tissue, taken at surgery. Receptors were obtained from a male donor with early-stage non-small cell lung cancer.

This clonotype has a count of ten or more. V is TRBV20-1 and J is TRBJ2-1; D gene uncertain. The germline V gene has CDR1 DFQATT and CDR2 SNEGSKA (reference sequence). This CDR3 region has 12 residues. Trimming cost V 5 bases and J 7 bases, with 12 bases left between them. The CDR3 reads CSAWVAKNEQFF. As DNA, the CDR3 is TGCAGTGCTTGGGTCGCTAAAAATGAGCAGTTCTTC.

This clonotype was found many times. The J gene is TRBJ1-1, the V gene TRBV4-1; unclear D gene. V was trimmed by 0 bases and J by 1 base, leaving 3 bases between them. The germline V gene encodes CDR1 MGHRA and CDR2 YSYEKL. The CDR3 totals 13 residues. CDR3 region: CASSQEENTEAFF. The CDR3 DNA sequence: TGCGCCAGCAGCCAAGAGGAGAACACTGAAGCTTTCTTT.

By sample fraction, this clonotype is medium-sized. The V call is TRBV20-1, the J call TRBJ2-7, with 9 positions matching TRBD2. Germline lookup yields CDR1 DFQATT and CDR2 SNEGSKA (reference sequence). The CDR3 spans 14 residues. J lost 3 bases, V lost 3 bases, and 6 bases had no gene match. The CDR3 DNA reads TGCAGTGCTAGTGAGCTAGCGGGGCTCTACGAGCAGTACTTC. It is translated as CSASELAGLYEQYF.

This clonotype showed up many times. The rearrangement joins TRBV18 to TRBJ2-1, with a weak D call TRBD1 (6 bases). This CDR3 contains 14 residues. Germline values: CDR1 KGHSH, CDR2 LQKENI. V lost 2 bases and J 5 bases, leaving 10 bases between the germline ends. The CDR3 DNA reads TGTGCCAGCTCACCAAACAGGGAGAACAATGAGCAGTTCTTC. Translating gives CASSPNRENNEQFF. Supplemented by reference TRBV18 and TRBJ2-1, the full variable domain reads NAGVMQNPRHLVRRRGQEARLRCSPMKGHSHVYWYRQLPEEGLKFMVYLQKENIIDESGMPKERFSAEFPKEGPSILRIQQVVRGDSAAYFCASSPNRENNEQFFGPGTRLTVL.

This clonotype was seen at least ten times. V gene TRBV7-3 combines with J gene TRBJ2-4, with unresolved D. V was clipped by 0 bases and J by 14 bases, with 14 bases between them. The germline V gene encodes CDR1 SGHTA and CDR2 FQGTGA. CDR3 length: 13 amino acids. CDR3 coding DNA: TGTGCCAGCAGCTTAACGGGAAGGGCTGACAAGTACTTC. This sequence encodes CASSLTGRADKYF.

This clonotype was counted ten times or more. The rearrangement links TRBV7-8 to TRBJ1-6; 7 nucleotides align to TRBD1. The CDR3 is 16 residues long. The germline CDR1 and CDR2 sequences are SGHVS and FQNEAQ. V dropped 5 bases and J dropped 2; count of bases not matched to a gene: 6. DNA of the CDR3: TGTGCCAGCAGCCCCCGGGACAGTGCCTATAATTCACCCCTCCACTTT. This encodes CASSPRDSAYNSPLHF.